The rows below give T cell receptor beta chains drawn from one sample of a study of T cell changes during pregnancy in multiple sclerosis. Profiled with immunoSEQ multiplex PCR; TCRdb holds only in-frame clones, not every one. Here the sample spans almost 35,000 clones, approximately 90% being singletons. This material consisted of CD8+ T cells from peripheral blood mononuclear cells, taken in the first trimester of pregnancy. These receptors all stem from a female donor with multiple sclerosis, enrolled in a pregnancy study. The CDR3 runs from the conserved cysteine through the conserved F or W. The order of the fields is J gene, clone size, D gene, V gene, CDR3 DNA, CDR3 protein. D genes are given only for firm matches. Only some rows state a clone size, as once, few, many or a class for expanded clones.

j_gene: TRBJ2-1; abundance: .; d_gene: TRBD2; v_gene: TRBV13; CDR3nt: TGTGCCAGCAGCCCCCGGACTAGCGGCCTAGGAGCGTACAATGAGCAGTTCTTC; CDR3aa: CASSPRTSGLGAYNEQFF
j_gene: TRBJ1-5; abundance: .; d_gene: .; v_gene: TRBV18; CDR3nt: TGTGCCAGCTCACCAGTTAGTAGCAATCAGCCCCAGCATTTT; CDR3aa: CASSPVSSNQPQHF
j_gene: TRBJ1-2; abundance: .; d_gene: .; v_gene: TRBV5-6; CDR3nt: TGTGCCAGCAGCTGGGGGGGCTCGGACTATGGCTACACCTTC; CDR3aa: CASSWGGSDYGYTF
j_gene: TRBJ2-7; abundance: .; d_gene: TRBD1; v_gene: TRBV15; CDR3nt: TGTGCCACCAGCACGGGACAGGGCTACGAGCAGTACTTC; CDR3aa: CATSTGQGYEQYF
j_gene: TRBJ2-4; abundance: few; d_gene: .; v_gene: TRBV30; CDR3nt: TGTGCCTGGAGCCCCTTGTCGGCCAAAAACATTCAGTACTTC; CDR3aa: CAWSPLSAKNIQYF
j_gene: TRBJ2-2; abundance: .; d_gene: TRBD1; v_gene: TRBV7-9; CDR3nt: TGTGCCAGCAGCCGACAGGGATTTGACGGGGAGCTGTTTTTT; CDR3aa: CASSRQGFDGELFF
j_gene: TRBJ2-7; abundance: once; d_gene: .; v_gene: TRBV13; CDR3nt: TGTGCCAGCGGCCAAAAGACATACGAGCAGTACTTC; CDR3aa: CASGQKTYEQYF
j_gene: TRBJ2-2; abundance: .; d_gene: TRBD1; v_gene: TRBV7-9; CDR3nt: TGTGCCAGCAGCTTCCCTAAAACAGGGGGCACCGGGGAGCTGTTTTTT; CDR3aa: CASSFPKTGGTGELFF
j_gene: TRBJ2-3; abundance: .; d_gene: .; v_gene: TRBV29-1; CDR3nt: TGCAGCGTTAGCGGACCAGATACGCAGTATTTT; CDR3aa: CSVSGPDTQYF
j_gene: TRBJ2-7; abundance: .; d_gene: .; v_gene: TRBV27; CDR3nt: TGTGCCAGCAGTTTAAGGGCGGGCCCCACGAAGGAGCAGTACTTC; CDR3aa: CASSLRAGPTKEQYF
j_gene: TRBJ2-1; abundance: .; d_gene: .; v_gene: TRBV28; CDR3nt: TGTGCCAGCAGCAAATCCCTAATACGCGCAGGATCCTACAATGAGCAGTTCTTC; CDR3aa: CASSKSLIRAGSYNEQFF
j_gene: TRBJ2-7; abundance: .; d_gene: .; v_gene: TRBV11-1; CDR3nt: TGTGCCAGCAGCCTACGGGACTTCCTCTACGAGCAGTACTTC; CDR3aa: CASSLRDFLYEQYF
j_gene: TRBJ1-2; abundance: .; d_gene: .; v_gene: TRBV2; CDR3nt: TGTGCCAGCTCTGACGGAGGGCTCGGCTACACCTTC; CDR3aa: CASSDGGLGYTF
j_gene: TRBJ1-1; abundance: .; d_gene: .; v_gene: TRBV5-1; CDR3nt: TGCGCCAGCAGCTTAGGGGGAAGGGGCACTGAAGCTTTCTTT; CDR3aa: CASSLGGRGTEAFF
j_gene: TRBJ1-1; abundance: .; d_gene: .; v_gene: TRBV28; CDR3nt: TGTGCCAGCAGTTTCTCCGGACAGCGTGAAGCTTTCTTT; CDR3aa: CASSFSGQREAFF
j_gene: TRBJ2-7; abundance: .; d_gene: .; v_gene: TRBV6-5; CDR3nt: TGTGCCAGCAGTTACGTCCACAGGCCCTCCTACGAGCAGTACTTC; CDR3aa: CASSYVHRPSYEQYF
j_gene: TRBJ2-1; abundance: .; d_gene: TRBD2; v_gene: TRBV29-1; CDR3nt: TGCAGTGGGACCGGGAGGTACAATGAGCAGTTCTTC; CDR3aa: CSGTGRYNEQFF
j_gene: TRBJ2-2; abundance: .; d_gene: TRBD1; v_gene: TRBV28; CDR3nt: TGTGCCGGGGCGGGACAGGGTTCGGACGGGGAGCTGTTTTTT; CDR3aa: CAGAGQGSDGELFF
j_gene: TRBJ2-7; abundance: .; d_gene: .; v_gene: TRBV27; CDR3nt: TGTGCCAGCAGTCCTGAAAACAGGGTCGGCCACGAGCAGTACTTC; CDR3aa: CASSPENRVGHEQYF
j_gene: TRBJ2-2; abundance: .; d_gene: .; v_gene: TRBV28; CDR3nt: TGTGCCAGCAGGGAATCCGACTCGGCCGATGCTGGCACCGGGGAGCTGTTTTTT; CDR3aa: CASRESDSADAGTGELFF
j_gene: TRBJ2-3; abundance: .; d_gene: TRBD2; v_gene: TRBV2; CDR3nt: TGTGCCAGCAGTTCTCCGACTAGCGGCTATACTAGCACAGATACGCAGTATTTT; CDR3aa: CASSSPTSGYTSTDTQYF
j_gene: TRBJ2-1; abundance: .; d_gene: TRBD2; v_gene: TRBV27; CDR3nt: TGTGCCAGCAGGGGGACTAGCAGCTACAATGAGCAGTTCTTC; CDR3aa: CASRGTSSYNEQFF
j_gene: TRBJ1-2; abundance: .; d_gene: TRBD1; v_gene: TRBV2; CDR3nt: TGTGCCAGCTCTCGGGACAGGGGCCCTAACTATGGCTACACCTTC; CDR3aa: CASSRDRGPNYGYTF